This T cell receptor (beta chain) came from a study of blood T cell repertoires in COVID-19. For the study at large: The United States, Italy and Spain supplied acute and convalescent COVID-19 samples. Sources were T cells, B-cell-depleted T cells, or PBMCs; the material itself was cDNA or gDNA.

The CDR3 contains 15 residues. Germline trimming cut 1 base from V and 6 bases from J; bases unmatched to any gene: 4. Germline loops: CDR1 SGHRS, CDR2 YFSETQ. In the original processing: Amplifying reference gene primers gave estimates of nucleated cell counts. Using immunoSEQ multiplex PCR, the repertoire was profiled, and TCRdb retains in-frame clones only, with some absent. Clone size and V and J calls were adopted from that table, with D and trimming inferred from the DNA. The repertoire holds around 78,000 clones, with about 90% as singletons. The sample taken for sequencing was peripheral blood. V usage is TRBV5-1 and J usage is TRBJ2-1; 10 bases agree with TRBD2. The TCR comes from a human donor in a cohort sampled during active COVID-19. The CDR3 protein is CASSLLSGGVNEQFF. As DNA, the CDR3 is TGCGCCAGCAGCTTGCTGAGCGGGGGGGTCAATGAGCAGTTCTTC.